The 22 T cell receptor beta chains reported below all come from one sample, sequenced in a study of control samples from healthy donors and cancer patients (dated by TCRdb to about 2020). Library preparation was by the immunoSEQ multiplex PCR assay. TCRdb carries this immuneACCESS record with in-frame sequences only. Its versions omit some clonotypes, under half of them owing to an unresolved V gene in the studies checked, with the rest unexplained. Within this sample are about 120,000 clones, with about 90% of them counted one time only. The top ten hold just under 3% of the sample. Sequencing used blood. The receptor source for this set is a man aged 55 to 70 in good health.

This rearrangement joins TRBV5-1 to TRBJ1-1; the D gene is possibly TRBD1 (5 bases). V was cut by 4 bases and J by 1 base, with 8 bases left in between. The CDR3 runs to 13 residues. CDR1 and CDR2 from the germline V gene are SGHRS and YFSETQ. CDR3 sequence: CASSGTANTEAFF. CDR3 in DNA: TGCGCCAGCAGCGGGACCGCGAACACTGAAGCTTTCTTT.

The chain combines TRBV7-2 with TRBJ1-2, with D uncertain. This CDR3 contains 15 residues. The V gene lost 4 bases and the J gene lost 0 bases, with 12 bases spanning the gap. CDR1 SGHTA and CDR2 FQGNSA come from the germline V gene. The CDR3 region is CASSSPDMSNYGYTF. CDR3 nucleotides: TGTGCCAGCAGCTCCCCCGACATGTCTAACTATGGCTACACCTTC.

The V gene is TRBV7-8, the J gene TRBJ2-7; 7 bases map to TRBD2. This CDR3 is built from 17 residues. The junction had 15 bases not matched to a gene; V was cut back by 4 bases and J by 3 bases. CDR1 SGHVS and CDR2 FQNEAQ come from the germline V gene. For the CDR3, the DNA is TGTGCCAGCAGCTCTCCCATCGGGGTTCGGGGGGACTACGAGCAGTACTTC. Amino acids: CASSSPIGVRGDYEQYF.

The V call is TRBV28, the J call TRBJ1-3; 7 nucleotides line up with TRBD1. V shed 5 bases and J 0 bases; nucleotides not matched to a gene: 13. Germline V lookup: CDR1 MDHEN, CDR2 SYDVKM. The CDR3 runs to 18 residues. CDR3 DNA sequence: TGTGCCAGCAGTCTAAGCCGGGACAGATATAGCTCTGGAAACACCATATATTTT. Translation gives CASSLSRDRYSSGNTIYF. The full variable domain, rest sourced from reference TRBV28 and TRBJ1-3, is DVKVTQSSRYLVKRTGEKVFLECVQDMDHENMFWYRQDPGLGLRLIYFSYDVKMKEKGDIPEGYSVSREKKERFSLILESASTNQTSMYLCASSLSRDRYSSGNTIYFGEGSWLTVV.

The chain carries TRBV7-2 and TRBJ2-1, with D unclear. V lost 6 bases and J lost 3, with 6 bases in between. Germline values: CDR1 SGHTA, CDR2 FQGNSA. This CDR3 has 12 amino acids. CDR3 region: CASRIGYNEQFF. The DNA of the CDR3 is TGTGCCAGCAGAATAGGCTACAATGAGCAGTTCTTC.

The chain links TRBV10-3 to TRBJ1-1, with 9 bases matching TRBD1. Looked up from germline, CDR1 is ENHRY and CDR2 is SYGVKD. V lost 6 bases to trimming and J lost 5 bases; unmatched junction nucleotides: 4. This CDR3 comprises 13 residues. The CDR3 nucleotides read TGTGCCATCAGGCGGGACAGGGAGACTGAAGCTTTCTTT. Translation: CAIRRDRETEAFF.

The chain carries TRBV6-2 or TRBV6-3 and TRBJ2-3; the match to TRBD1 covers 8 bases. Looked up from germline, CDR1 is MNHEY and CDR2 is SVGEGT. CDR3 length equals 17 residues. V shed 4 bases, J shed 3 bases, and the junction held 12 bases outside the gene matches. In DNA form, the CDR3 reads TGTGCCAGCAGTTCCAGATCAGGGGGCACTGTAACAGATACGCAGTATTTT. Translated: CASSSRSGGTVTDTQYF.

The CDR3 DNA follows: TGTGCCAGCAGCCAAGGGGCCACTGTTCAGTATTTT. It encodes CASSQGATVQYF. V usage is TRBV3-1 (or the pseudogene TRBV3-2) and J usage is TRBJ2-3; D call uncertain. Germline assignment: CDR1 LGHDT and CDR2 YNNKEL (reference sequence). Trimming took 1 base from V and 12 from J, leaving 11 bases between them. This CDR3 has 12 amino acids.

CDR3 nucleotide sequence: TGCGCCAGCAGCTTGCTTCCAGGGTCAGATACGCAGTATTTT. Protein: CASSLLPGSDTQYF. The J gene is TRBJ2-3, the V gene TRBV5-1, with a possible D match to TRBD1 (5 bases). Trimming took off 1 base at V and 4 bases at J, with 10 bases between the two ends. The CDR3 totals 14 residues. CDR1 and CDR2 from the germline V gene are SGHRS and YFSETQ.

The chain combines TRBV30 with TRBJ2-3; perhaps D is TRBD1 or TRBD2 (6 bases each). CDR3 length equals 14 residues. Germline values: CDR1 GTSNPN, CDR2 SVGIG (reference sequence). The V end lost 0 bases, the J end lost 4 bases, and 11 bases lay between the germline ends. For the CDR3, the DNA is TGTGCCTGGAGTGTATATAGGGGGGCAGATACGCAGTATTTT. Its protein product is CAWSVYRGADTQYF.

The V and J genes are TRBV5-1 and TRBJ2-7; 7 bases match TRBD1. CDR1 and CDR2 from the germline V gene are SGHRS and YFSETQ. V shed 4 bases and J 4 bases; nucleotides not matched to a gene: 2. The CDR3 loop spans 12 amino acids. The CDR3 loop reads CASSATGYEQYF. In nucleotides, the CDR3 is TGCGCCAGCAGCGCGACAGGGTACGAGCAGTACTTC.

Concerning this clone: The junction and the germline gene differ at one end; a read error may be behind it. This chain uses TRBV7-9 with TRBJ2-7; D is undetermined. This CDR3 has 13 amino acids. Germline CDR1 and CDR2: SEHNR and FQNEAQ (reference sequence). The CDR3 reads CASSSQNTRGVNF. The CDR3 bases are TGTGCCAGCAGCTCCCAAAATACCCGCGGAGTTAACTTC.

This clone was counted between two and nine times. The CDR3 DNA follows: TGTGCCAGCAGTGAAGGACGGTACTATGGCTACACCTTC. This translates into CASSEGRYYGYTF. The chain recombines TRBV2 with TRBJ1-2, with unresolved D. The CDR3 contains 13 residues. Trimming shortened V by 1 base and J by 3 bases, and 6 bases separated the two germline ends. The V gene's germline CDR1 is SNHLY and CDR2 FYNNEI.

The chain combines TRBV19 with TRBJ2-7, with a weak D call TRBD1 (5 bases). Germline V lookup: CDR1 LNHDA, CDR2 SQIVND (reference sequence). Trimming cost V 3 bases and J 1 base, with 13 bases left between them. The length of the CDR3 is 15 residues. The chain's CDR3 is CASSMDILLSYEQYF. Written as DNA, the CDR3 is TGTGCCAGTAGTATGGACATACTACTTTCCTACGAGCAGTACTTC.

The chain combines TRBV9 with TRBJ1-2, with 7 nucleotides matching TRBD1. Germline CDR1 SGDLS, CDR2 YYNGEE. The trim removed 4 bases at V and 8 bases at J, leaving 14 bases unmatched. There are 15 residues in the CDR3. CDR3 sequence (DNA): TGTGCCAGCAGCTCAGACACAGGGGCCTCTAGGGGCTACACCTTC. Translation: CASSSDTGASRGYTF.

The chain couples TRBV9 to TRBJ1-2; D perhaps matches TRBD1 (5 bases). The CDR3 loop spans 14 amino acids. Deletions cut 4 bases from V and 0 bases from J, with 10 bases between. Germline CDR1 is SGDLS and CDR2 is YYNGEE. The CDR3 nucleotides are TGTGCCAGCAGCCTACAGGAGTCTAACTATGGCTACACCTTC. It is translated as CASSLQESNYGYTF.

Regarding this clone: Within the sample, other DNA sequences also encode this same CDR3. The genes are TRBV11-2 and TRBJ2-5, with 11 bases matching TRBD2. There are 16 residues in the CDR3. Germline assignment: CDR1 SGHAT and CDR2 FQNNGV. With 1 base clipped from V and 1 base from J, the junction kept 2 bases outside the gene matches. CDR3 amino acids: CASSLALAGGQETQYF. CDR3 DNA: TGTGCCAGCAGCTTAGCGCTAGCGGGGGGCCAAGAGACCCAGTACTTC.

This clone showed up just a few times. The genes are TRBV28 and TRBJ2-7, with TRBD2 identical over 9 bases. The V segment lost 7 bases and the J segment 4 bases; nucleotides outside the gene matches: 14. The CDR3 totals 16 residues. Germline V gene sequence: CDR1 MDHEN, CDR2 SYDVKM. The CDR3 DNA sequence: TGTGCCAGCACGGAAGGTGGGCGGGGGGGACAATACGAGCAGTACTTC. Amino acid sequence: CASTEGGRGGQYEQYF. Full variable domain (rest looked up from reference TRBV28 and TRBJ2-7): DVKVTQSSRYLVKRTGEKVFLECVQDMDHENMFWYRQDPGLGLRLIYFSYDVKMKEKGDIPEGYSVSREKKERFSLILESASTNQTSMYLCASTEGGRGGQYEQYFGPGTRLTVT.

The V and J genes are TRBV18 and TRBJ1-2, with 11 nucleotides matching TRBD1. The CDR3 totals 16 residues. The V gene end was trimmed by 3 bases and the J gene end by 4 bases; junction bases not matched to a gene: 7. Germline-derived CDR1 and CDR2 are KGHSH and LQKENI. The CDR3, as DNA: TGTGCCAGCTCACCCCGGACAGGGGGCGATCCCTATGGCTACACCTTC. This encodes CASSPRTGGDPYGYTF. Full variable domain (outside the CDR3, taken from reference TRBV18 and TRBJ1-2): NAGVMQNPRHLVRRRGQEARLRCSPMKGHSHVYWYRQLPEEGLKFMVYLQKENIIDESGMPKERFSAEFPKEGPSILRIQQVVRGDSAAYFCASSPRTGGDPYGYTFGSGTRLTVV.

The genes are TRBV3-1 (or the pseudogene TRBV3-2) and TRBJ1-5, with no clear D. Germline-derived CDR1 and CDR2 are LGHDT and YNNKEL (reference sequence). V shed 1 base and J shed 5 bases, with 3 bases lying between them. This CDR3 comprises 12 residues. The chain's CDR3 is CASSQGDQPQHF. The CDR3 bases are TGTGCCAGCAGCCAAGGGGATCAGCCCCAGCATTTT.

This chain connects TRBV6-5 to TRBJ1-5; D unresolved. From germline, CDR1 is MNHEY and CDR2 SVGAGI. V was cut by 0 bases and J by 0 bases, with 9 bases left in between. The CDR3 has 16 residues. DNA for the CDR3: TGTGCCAGCAGTTACTCGAGTCAGTTTAGCAATCAGCCCCAGCATTTT. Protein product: CASSYSSQFSNQPQHF.

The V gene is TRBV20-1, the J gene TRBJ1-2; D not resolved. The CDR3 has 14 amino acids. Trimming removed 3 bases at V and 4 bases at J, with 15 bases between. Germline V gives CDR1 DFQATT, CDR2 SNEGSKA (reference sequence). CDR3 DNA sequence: TGCAGTGCTAGTAACAGACACGCTACCTATGGCTACACCTTC. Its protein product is CSASNRHATYGYTF.